The rows below give T cell receptor beta chains drawn from one sample of a study of T cells in Graves' hyperthyroidism and ophthalmopathy. MiXCR, applied by TCRdb to the multiplex PCR reads, yields one record per CDR3 protein. The sample carries a few hundred thousand distinct CDR3 sequences, about a sixth recorded once. The sequenced material came from blood. The receptors originated from a woman aged 50 to 65 with Graves' hyperthyroidism. The CDR3 runs from the conserved cysteine through the conserved F or W. A D gene is named only where the DNA matches it firmly. Some rows mark clone size as missing; the rest say once, few, many or name a class of expanded clone.

v_call	clone_size	j_call	d_call	cdr3_nt	cdr3_aa
TRBV6-4	many	TRBJ2-3	TRBD2	TGTGCCAGCAGTGCTAGCGGGAGTGAGGCAGATACGCAGTATTTT	CASSASGSEADTQYF
TRBV11-3	.	TRBJ2-1	TRBD2	TGTGCCAGCAGCTCAGGACTAGCGGGAGCGGATGAGCAGTTCTTC	CASSSGLAGADEQFF
TRBV2	.	TRBJ2-3	TRBD1	TGTGCCAGCACCAAAACCCGCGGACAGGGGGGAGATACGCAGTATTTT	CASTKTRGQGGDTQYF
TRBV29-1	many	TRBJ1-1	.	TGCAGCGTTGAGGAAGCTGAAGCTTTCTTT	CSVEEAEAFF
TRBV27	many	TRBJ2-7	.	TGTGCCAGCAGTTTGGGCATCTCCTACGAGCAGTACTTC	CASSLGISYEQYF
TRBV27	.	TRBJ2-7	.	TGTGCCAGCAGGACAGGACTTTACGAGCAGTACTTC	CASRTGLYEQYF
TRBV19	few	TRBJ2-1	.	TGTGCCAGTAGTAAGGGATGGGGGACCCCAGGGAATGAGCAGTTCTTC	CASSKGWGTPGNEQFF
TRBV5-1	many	TRBJ2-3	.	TGCGCCAGCAGCCCCGATGTGGCGGATACGCAGTATTTT	CASSPDVADTQYF
TRBV18	many	TRBJ2-1	.	TGTGCCAGCTCACCACCAGGATCTGAGCAGTTCTTC	CASSPPGSEQFF
TRBV10-3	many	TRBJ2-1	.	TGTGCCATCAGGCCGGGAGAAGGGTACAATGAGCAGTTCTTC	CAIRPGEGYNEQFF
TRBV28	.	TRBJ2-6	.	TGTGCCAGCAGCCTCCCTTGGGGGGCTGGGGCCAACGTCCTGACTTTC	CASSLPWGAGANVLTF
TRBV7-2	many	TRBJ2-1	TRBD2	TGTGCCAGCAGCTTAGACGTTGCTAGCGGGAATGAGCAGTTCTTC	CASSLDVASGNEQFF
TRBV6-2/TRBV6-3	few	TRBJ1-4	TRBD1	TGTGCCAGCAGAAGGGACAGGGGTAATTCCGGTGAAAAACTGTTTTTT	CASRRDRGNSGEKLFF
TRBV19	few	TRBJ2-1	TRBD2	TGTGCCAGTAGCACCAGCGGGAGGAAAAACAATGAGCAGTTCTTC	CASSTSGRKNNEQFF
TRBV30	many	TRBJ1-5	.	TGTGCCTGGAGTGTATCAACTGACGGCAATCAGCCCCAGCATTTT	CAWSVSTDGNQPQHF
TRBV6-1	few	TRBJ1-2	.	TGTGCCAGCAGAAGGGCGGGGGTTGGCTACACCTTC	CASRRAGVGYTF
TRBV18	.	TRBJ2-5	.	TGTGCCAGCTCACCACCGGCCCTCTCCCAAGAGACCCAGTACTTC	CASSPPALSQETQYF
TRBV7-9	few	TRBJ1-6	.	TGTGCCAGCAACGAGGACGCCTATAATTCACCCCTCCACTTT	CASNEDAYNSPLHF
TRBV28	few	TRBJ1-4	.	TGTGCCAGCAGTTTGGGGGGTGGGAGTTATGCAACTAATGAAAAACTGTTTTTT	CASSLGGGSYATNEKLFF
TRBV2	.	TRBJ2-1	TRBD2	TGTGCCAGCAGAAAGGGACTAGCGGGAGTTGAGCAGTTCTTC	CASRKGLAGVEQFF
TRBV30	few	TRBJ1-2	TRBD1	TGTGCCTGGACCGGGGACAGGGGGTTTGGCTACACCTTC	CAWTGDRGFGYTF
TRBV24-1	many	TRBJ2-1	.	TGTGCCACCAGTGTTGAGGGACTCCCTCTAAGTGAGCAGTTCTTC	CATSVEGLPLSEQFF
TRBV2	many	TRBJ2-5	.	TGTGCCAGCAGTGAAGCTAAGAGAGGAACCCAGTACTTC	CASSEAKRGTQYF
TRBV28	many	TRBJ2-7	TRBD2	TGTGCCAGCAGTTTGGGATGGGGGGGAGCATACGAGCAGTACTTC	CASSLGWGGAYEQYF
TRBV12-3/TRBV12-4	many	TRBJ1-5	TRBD1	TGTGCCAGCAGTGGGAGTTACACAGGGGGAGGGCAGCCCCAGCATTTT	CASSGSYTGGGQPQHF
TRBV7-3	few	TRBJ1-1	.	TGTGCCAGCAGTCAGGCTCCGAACACTGAAGCTTTCTTT	CASSQAPNTEAFF
TRBV12-3/TRBV12-4	.	TRBJ1-2	TRBD1	TGTGCCAGCAGTCCGGCGGGGACAGACTCCTATCTCTATGGCTACACCTTC	CASSPAGTDSYLYGYTF
TRBV27	few	TRBJ2-2	.	TGTGCCAGCAGGCCTGTTGGGTTCGGCGGGGAGCTGTTTTTT	CASRPVGFGGELFF
TRBV3-1	many	TRBJ1-2	.	TGTGCCAGCAGCCAAGATAATGCAGGGAAGCGCTATGGCTACACCTTC	CASSQDNAGKRYGYTF
TRBV29-1	many	TRBJ1-1	.	TGCAGCGTTGGGTTTAGGGGATGGGGCACTGAAGCTTTCTTT	CSVGFRGWGTEAFF
TRBV18	few	TRBJ1-1	.	TGTGCCAGCTCACTGAGACAGTCTAGCCCTGAAGCTTTCTTT	CASSLRQSSPEAFF